This is a list of T cell receptor beta chains from one sample in a study of shared clonotypes between healthy human individuals. Only in-frame clones appear in the TCRdb table, and some are missing; sequencing was by immunoSEQ multiplex PCR. The sample consists of 2 million to 2.5 million clones, nearly 97% of them appearing once. The sample taken for sequencing was naive CD4+ T cells sorted from blood. The receptors come from a man in his late teens or twenties in good health. Both conserved end residues are part of each CDR3. A D gene is named only where the DNA matches it firmly. Some rows mark clone size as missing; the rest say once, few, many or name a class of expanded clone.

clone size	D gene	V gene	J gene	CDR3 protein	CDR3 DNA
-	-	TRBV30	TRBJ2-3	CAWSGKWVAAVTDTQYF	TGTGCCTGGAGTGGGAAGTGGGTAGCGGCGGTCACAGATACGCAGTATTTT
once	-	TRBV5-1	TRBJ2-1	CASSFPGAYNEQFF	TGCGCCAGCAGCTTCCCAGGGGCCTACAATGAGCAGTTCTTC
few	-	TRBV7-9	TRBJ1-1	CASSPGLVDSGFAFF	TGTGCCAGCAGCCCTGGACTCGTAGACTCAGGGTTTGCTTTCTTT
-	-	TRBV5-1	TRBJ2-7	CASSLDTGPYEQYF	TGCGCCAGCAGCTTGGACACCGGCCCCTACGAGCAGTACTTC
-	-	TRBV25-1	TRBJ2-3	CASSGEGDTQYF	TGTGCCAGCAGTGGGGAAGGAGATACGCAGTATTTT
-	-	TRBV9	TRBJ2-7	CASPLGFTSLYEQYF	TGTGCCAGCCCCCTCGGGTTCACCTCGCTCTACGAGCAGTACTTC
-	-	TRBV30	TRBJ1-1	CAWSSTGGNTEAFF	TGTGCCTGGAGTTCCACGGGAGGGAACACTGAAGCTTTCTTT
-	-	TRBV9	TRBJ2-3	CASSVAMSTDTQYF	TGTGCCAGCAGCGTAGCTATGAGCACAGATACGCAGTATTTT
-	-	TRBV9	TRBJ1-3	CASSSLSKWGNTIYF	TGTGCCAGCAGTTCGCTCTCAAAGTGGGGAAACACCATATATTTT
-	-	TRBV11-2	TRBJ2-7	CASSFAGSEQYF	TGTGCCAGCAGCTTCGCAGGCAGCGAGCAGTACTTC
-	TRBD2	TRBV2	TRBJ2-5	CASSYLAGETQYF	TGTGCCAGCAGTTATCTAGCGGGAGAGACCCAGTACTTC
-	-	TRBV28	TRBJ1-3	CASSRQVKSSGNTIYF	TGTGCCAGCAGTCGTCAGGTGAAGAGCTCTGGAAACACCATATATTTT
-	-	TRBV5-6	TRBJ2-5	CASSPLRFGQGGETQYF	TGTGCCAGCAGCCCCCTTCGCTTCGGGCAGGGTGGTGAGACCCAGTACTTC
-	-	TRBV29-1	TRBJ2-7	CSVLDSYEQYF	TGCAGCGTTCTCGACTCCTACGAGCAGTACTTC
-	-	TRBV7-9	TRBJ2-1	CASSPGIPNNEQFF	TGTGCCAGCAGCCCAGGAATACCGAACAATGAGCAGTTCTTC
-	TRBD1	TRBV10-3	TRBJ2-3	CAISDGDRGTDTQYF	TGTGCCATCAGTGATGGAGACAGGGGCACAGATACGCAGTATTTT
-	-	TRBV5-1	TRBJ2-3	CASSFEGSTDTQYF	TGCGCCAGCAGCTTCGAGGGAAGCACAGATACGCAGTATTTT
-	-	TRBV2	TRBJ2-1	CASSPFTRYNEQFF	TGTGCCAGCAGCCCCTTCACTAGATACAATGAGCAGTTCTTC
-	-	TRBV2	TRBJ1-3	CASKYSWIGEGNTIYF	TGTGCCAGCAAGTATAGCTGGATTGGGGAAGGAAACACCATATATTTT
-	-	TRBV6-6	TRBJ2-4	CASGVSIAENIQYF	TGTGCCAGCGGAGTCAGCATAGCGGAAAACATTCAGTACTTC
-	-	TRBV30	TRBJ1-2	CAWSVGGTLGYTF	TGTGCCTGGAGTGTGGGGGGGACTTTGGGCTACACCTTC
-	-	TRBV6-5	TRBJ1-2	CASSYSTRDGYTF	TGTGCCAGCAGTTACTCGACCAGGGATGGCTACACCTTC
-	-	TRBV18	TRBJ2-7	CASSLGPAYEQYF	TGTGCCAGCTCATTGGGTCCAGCCTACGAGCAGTACTTC
-	TRBD2	TRBV11-3	TRBJ2-5	CASSIGGDQETQYF	TGTGCCAGCAGCATCGGGGGGGATCAAGAGACCCAGTACTTC
-	TRBD1	TRBV6-5	TRBJ1-2	CASSLGQGGGYTF	TGTGCCAGCAGCCTCGGACAGGGAGGTGGCTACACCTTC
-	TRBD1	TRBV5-6	TRBJ2-1	CASSFLRTGSYNEQFF	TGTGCCAGCAGCTTCCTCCGGACAGGTTCTTACAATGAGCAGTTCTTC
-	-	TRBV7-2	TRBJ1-1	CASTPGAGANTEAFF	TGTGCCAGCACCCCCGGGGCGGGGGCCAACACTGAAGCTTTCTTT
-	-	TRBV6-5	TRBJ1-1	CASSYGGAGNTEAFF	TGTGCCAGCAGTTATGGGGGCGCAGGGAACACTGAAGCTTTCTTT
once	-	TRBV27	TRBJ1-2	CASSLRGLDYGYTF	TGTGCCAGCAGTTTGAGAGGGCTGGACTATGGCTACACCTTC
-	TRBD1	TRBV30	TRBJ1-5	CAWSTQLTGGGNQPQHF	TGTGCCTGGAGTACCCAATTGACAGGGGGAGGCAATCAGCCCCAGCATTTT
-	-	TRBV30	TRBJ2-7	CAWDQGLPGYEQYF	TGTGCCTGGGACCAGGGACTCCCGGGATACGAGCAGTACTTC
-	-	TRBV6-1	TRBJ2-7	CAGGLTGKHEQYF	TGTGCCGGCGGCCTCACAGGGAAGCACGAGCAGTACTTC
-	-	TRBV5-1	TRBJ2-2	CASSLSLATGELFF	TGCGCCAGCAGCTTGAGTCTGGCCACCGGGGAGCTGTTTTTT
-	-	TRBV30	TRBJ2-5	CAWSAEETQYF	TGTGCCTGGTCGGCTGAAGAGACCCAGTACTTC
once	-	TRBV6-4	TRBJ1-4	CASSTKGRFEKLFF	TGTGCCAGCAGTACCAAGGGGAGATTTGAAAAACTGTTTTTT
-	TRBD1	TRBV18	TRBJ2-2	CASSPPTGPAGELFF	TGTGCCAGCTCACCCCCGACAGGGCCCGCCGGGGAGCTGTTTTTT
-	TRBD2	TRBV6-5	TRBJ2-7	CASSYSTSGYEQYF	TGTGCCAGCAGTTATTCGACTAGCGGCTACGAGCAGTACTTC
-	-	TRBV15	TRBJ2-1	CATSRTGPASYNEQFF	TGTGCCACCAGCAGGACCGGACCGGCCTCCTACAATGAGCAGTTCTTC
-	TRBD2	TRBV18	TRBJ2-2	CASSPRSVAGGLVGELFF	TGTGCCAGCTCACCAAGATCCGTTGCGGGAGGGCTTGTCGGGGAGCTGTTTTTT
-	-	TRBV30	TRBJ1-6	CAWGGNGSPLHF	TGTGCCTGGGGGGGCAACGGTTCACCCCTCCACTTT
-	TRBD1	TRBV6-5	TRBJ1-1	CASSSTGPKRYTEAFF	TGTGCCAGCAGTTCGACAGGGCCCAAAAGGTACACTGAAGCTTTCTTT
-	-	TRBV7-9	TRBJ2-1	CASSPIGDGVNEQFF	TGTGCCAGCAGCCCGATCGGGGACGGCGTCAATGAGCAGTTCTTC
once	-	TRBV2	TRBJ2-7	CASRRDASIYEQYF	TGTGCCAGCAGAAGGGACGCCAGCATATACGAGCAGTACTTC
-	-	TRBV5-1	TRBJ2-7	CASSAQGSYEQYF	TGCGCCAGCAGTGCCCAGGGTTCCTACGAGCAGTACTTC
-	-	TRBV30	TRBJ2-7	CAWSVGQTYEQYF	TGTGCCTGGAGTGTAGGCCAGACCTACGAGCAGTACTTC
once	-	TRBV19	TRBJ1-5	CASSQDLPSQPQHF	TGTGCCAGTAGCCAGGACCTCCCCAGTCAGCCCCAGCATTTT